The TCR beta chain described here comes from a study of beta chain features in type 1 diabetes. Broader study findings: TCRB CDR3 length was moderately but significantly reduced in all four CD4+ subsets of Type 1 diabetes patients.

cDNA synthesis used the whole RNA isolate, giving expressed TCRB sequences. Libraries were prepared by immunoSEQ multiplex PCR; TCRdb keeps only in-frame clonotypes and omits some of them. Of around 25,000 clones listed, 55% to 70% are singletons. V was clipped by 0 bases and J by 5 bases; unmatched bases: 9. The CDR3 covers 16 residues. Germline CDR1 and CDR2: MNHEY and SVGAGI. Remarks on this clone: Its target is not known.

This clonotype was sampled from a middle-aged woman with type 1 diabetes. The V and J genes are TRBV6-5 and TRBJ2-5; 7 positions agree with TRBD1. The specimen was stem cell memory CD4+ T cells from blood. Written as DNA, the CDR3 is TGTGCCAGCAGTTACTCGAACAGGGGTTTGGGGGAGACCCAGTACTTC. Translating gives CASSYSNRGLGETQYF.